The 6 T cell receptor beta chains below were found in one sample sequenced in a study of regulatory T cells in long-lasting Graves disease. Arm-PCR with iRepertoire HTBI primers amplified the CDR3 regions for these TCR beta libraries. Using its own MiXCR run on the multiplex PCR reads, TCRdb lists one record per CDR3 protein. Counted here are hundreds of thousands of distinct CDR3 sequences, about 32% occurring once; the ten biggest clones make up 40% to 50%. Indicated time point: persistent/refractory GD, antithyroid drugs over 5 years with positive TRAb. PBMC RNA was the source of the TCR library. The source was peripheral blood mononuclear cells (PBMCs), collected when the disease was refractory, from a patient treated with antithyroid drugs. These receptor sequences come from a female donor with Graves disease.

The CDR3 DNA reads as TGTGCCAGCAGTGCCGCTCCGGACAGGGTCACTGAAGCTTTCTTT. Protein: CASSAAPDRVTEAFF. This chain joins TRBV25-1 and TRBJ1-1, with 8 positions matching TRBD1. The CDR3 length is 15 residues. Unmatched junction bases numbered 8, after V lost 4 bases and J lost 4 bases. CDR1 and CDR2 (germline): MGHDK, SYGVNS. Supplemented by reference TRBV25-1 and TRBJ1-1, the full variable domain reads EADIYQTPRYLVIGTGKKITLECSQTMGHDKMYWYQQDPGMELHLIHYSYGVNSTEKGDLSSESTVSRIRTEHFPLTLESARPSHTSQYLCASSAAPDRVTEAFFGQGTRLTVV.

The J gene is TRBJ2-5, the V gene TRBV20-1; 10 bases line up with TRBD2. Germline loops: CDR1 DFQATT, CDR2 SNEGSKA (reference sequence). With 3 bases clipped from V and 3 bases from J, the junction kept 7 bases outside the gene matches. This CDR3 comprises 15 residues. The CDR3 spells CSASVLAGAEETQYF. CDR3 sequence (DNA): TGCAGTGCTAGTGTCCTAGCGGGAGCGGAAGAGACCCAGTACTTC.

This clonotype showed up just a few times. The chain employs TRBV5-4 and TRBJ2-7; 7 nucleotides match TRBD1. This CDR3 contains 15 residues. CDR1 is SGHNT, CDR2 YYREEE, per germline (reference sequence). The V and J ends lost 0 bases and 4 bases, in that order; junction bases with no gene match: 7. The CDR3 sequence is CASSLVQGIRYEQYF. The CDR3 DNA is TGTGCCAGCAGCTTGGTACAGGGGATTCGTTACGAGCAGTACTTC.

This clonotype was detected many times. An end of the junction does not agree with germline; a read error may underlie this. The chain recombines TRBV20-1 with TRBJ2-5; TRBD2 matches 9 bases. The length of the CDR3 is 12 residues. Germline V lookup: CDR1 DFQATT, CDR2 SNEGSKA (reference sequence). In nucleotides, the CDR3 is TGCAGTGCTAGAGATTGGGGGGGACTAGCCCCCTTC. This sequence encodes CSARDWGGLAPF.

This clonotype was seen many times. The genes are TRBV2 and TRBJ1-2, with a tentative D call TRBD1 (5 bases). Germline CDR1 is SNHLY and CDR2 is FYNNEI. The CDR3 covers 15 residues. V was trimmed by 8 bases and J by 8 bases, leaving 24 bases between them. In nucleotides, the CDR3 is TGTGCCAGCGGAAAACCCCGACAGCCCTGGGACGGCTACACCTTC. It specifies CASGKPRQPWDGYTF.

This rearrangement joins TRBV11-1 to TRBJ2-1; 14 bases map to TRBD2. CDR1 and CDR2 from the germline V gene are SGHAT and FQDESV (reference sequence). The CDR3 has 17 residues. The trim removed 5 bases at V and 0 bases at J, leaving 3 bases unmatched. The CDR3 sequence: CASSKGTSGSSYNEQFF. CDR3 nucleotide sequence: TGTGCCAGCAGCAAGGGGACTAGCGGGAGCTCCTACAATGAGCAGTTCTTC. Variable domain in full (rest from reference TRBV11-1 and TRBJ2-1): EAEVAQSPRYKITEKSQAVAFWCDPISGHATLYWYRQILGQGPELLVQFQDESVVDDSQLPKDRFSAERLKGVDSTLKIQPAELGDSAMYLCASSKGTSGSSYNEQFFGPGTRLTVL.